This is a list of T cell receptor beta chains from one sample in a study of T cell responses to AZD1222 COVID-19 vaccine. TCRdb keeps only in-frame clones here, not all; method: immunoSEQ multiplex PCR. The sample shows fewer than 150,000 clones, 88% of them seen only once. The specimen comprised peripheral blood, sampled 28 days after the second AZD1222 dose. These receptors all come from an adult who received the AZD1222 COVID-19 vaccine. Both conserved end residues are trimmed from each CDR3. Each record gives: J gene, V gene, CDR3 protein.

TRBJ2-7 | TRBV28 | ASSQDPRNGY
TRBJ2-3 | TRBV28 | ASRRQGTDTQY
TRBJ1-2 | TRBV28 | ASSIRVDFYGYT
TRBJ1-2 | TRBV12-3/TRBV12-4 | ASSLNYGYT
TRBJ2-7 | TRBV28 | ASSPQPREISYEQY
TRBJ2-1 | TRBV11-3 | ASSVGLNSAEQF
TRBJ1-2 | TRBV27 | ASGQLGGYT
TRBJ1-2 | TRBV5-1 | ASSLTADGYT
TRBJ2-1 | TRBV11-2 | ASGPGLEQF
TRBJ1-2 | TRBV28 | ASRPTGQIYGYT
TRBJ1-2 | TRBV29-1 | SVENMDNYGYT
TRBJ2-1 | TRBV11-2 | ATLAVGNEQF
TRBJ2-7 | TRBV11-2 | ASCDDRVHEQY
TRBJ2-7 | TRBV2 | ASQGLAGSVSSYEQY
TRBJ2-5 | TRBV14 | ASSQWGRETQY
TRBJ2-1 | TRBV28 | AREGQHYSREQF
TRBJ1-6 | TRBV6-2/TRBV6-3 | ASSTPGGNSPLH
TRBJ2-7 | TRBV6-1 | ASSEYEQY
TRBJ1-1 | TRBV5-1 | ASSLVGLSSEAF
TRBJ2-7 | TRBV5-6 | ASSLNRDRFHEQY
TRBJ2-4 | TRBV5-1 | ASSSGLAGGRGNIQY
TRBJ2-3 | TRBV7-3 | ASSFQGGGADTQY
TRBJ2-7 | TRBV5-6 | ASSRRGRYYEQY
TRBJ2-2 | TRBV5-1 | ASSSLASNTGELF
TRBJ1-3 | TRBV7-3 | ASSLSGGYGNTIY
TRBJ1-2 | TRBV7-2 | ASSARGFYGYT
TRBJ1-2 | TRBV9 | ASSVGGWDGYT
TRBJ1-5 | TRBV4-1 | ASSQGQFQPQH
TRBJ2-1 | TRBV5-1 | ASSPGDRSYNEQF
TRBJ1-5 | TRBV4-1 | ASSQAPQAGNQPQH
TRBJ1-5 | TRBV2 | ASGQVNQPQH
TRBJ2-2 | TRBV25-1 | ASSQEGGTGELF